Reported below is one T cell receptor beta chain. As yet, its antigen is unknown. Vbeta (60) and Jbeta (13) primers were used in the PCR. The repertoire was sequenced with immunoSEQ multiplex PCR; TCRdb's copy has only in-frame clones and lacks some. The profile covers about 160,000 clones, with 85% appearing a single time and more than 2% taken by the ten largest. The data derive from a study of cytomegalovirus exposure and HLA in healthy donors. Whole-study results and caveats: CMV serostatus alone was available as immune exposure information.

Germline values: CDR1 SNHLY, CDR2 FYNNEI. This CDR3 has 12 amino acids. V shed 8 bases and J shed 3 bases, with 10 bases lying between them. The chain recombines TRBV2 with TRBJ1-1; tentatively, D is TRBD1 (6 bases). This TCR derives from a man aged 18 to 35 in good health and CMV-seropositive. The sequencing input was PBMCs. CDR3 sequence reads: CASRDTYTEAFF. DNA for the CDR3: TGTGCCAGCCGGGACACCTACACTGAAGCTTTCTTT.